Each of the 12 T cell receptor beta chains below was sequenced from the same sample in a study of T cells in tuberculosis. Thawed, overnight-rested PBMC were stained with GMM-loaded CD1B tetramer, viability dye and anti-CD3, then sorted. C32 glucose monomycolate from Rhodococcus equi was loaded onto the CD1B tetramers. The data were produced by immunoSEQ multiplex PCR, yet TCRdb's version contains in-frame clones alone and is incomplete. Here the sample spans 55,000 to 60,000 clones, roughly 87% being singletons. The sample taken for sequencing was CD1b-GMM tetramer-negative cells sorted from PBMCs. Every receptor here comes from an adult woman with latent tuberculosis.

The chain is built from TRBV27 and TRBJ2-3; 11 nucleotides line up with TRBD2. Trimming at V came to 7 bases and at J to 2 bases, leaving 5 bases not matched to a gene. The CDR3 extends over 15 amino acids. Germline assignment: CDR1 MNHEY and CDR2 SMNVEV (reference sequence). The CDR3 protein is CASMRTSGYTDTQYF. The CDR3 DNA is TGTGCCAGCATGCGGACTAGCGGGTACACAGATACGCAGTATTTT.

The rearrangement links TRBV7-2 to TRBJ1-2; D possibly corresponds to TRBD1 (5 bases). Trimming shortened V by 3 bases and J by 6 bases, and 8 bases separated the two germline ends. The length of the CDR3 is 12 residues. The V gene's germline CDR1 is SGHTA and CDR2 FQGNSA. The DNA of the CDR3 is TGTGCCAGCAGCTTCCTCAGGGATGGCTACACCTTC. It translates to CASSFLRDGYTF.

Written as DNA, the CDR3 is TGTGCCAGCAGCCCGCTAGCGGGGGGGCAAGATACGCAGTATTTT. Its protein product is CASSPLAGGQDTQYF. V is TRBV11-2 and J is TRBJ2-3; 12 bases map to TRBD2. The CDR3 loop spans 15 amino acids. CDR1 is SGHAT and CDR2 is FQNNGV in the germline V gene. Trimming removed 5 bases from V and 5 bases from J; junction bases left unmatched: 5.

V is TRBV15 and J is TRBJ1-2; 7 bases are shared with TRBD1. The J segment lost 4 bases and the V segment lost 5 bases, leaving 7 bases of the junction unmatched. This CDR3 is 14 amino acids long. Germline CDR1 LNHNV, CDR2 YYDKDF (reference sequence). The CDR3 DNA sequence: TGTGCCACCAGCTTCATGGACAGGAGCTATGGCTACACCTTC. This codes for CATSFMDRSYGYTF. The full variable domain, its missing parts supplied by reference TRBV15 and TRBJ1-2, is DAMVIQNPRYQVTQFGKPVTLSCSQTLNHNVMYWYQQKSSQAPKLLFHYYDKDFNNEADTPDNFQSRRPNTSFCFLDIRSPGLGDTAMYLCATSFMDRSYGYTFGSGTRLTVV.

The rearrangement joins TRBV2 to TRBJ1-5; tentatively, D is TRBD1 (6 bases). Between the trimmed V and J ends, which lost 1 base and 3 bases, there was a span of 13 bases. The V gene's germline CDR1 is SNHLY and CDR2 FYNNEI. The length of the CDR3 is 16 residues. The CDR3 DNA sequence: TGTGCCAGCAGTGAAGGTCTCGGGGGGCCCAATCAGCCCCAGCATTTT. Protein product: CASSEGLGGPNQPQHF. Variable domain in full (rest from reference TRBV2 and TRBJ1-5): EPEVTQTPSHQVTQMGQEVILRCVPISNHLYFYWYRQILGQKVEFLVSFYNNEISEKSEIFDDQFSVERPDGSNFTLKIRSTKLEDSAMYFCASSEGLGGPNQPQHFGDGTRLSIL.

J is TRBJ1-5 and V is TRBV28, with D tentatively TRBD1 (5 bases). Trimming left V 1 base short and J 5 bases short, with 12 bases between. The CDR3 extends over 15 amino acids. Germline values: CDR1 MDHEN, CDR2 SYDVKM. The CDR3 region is CASSLSGREDQPQHF. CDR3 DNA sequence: TGTGCCAGCAGTTTATCAGGCAGGGAGGATCAGCCCCAGCATTTT.

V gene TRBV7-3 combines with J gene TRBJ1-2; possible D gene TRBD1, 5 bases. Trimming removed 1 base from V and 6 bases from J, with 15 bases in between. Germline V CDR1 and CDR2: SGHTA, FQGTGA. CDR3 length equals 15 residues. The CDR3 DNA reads TGTGCCAGCAGCTTAATCAGGGTTGGAGGGGATGGCTACACCTTC. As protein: CASSLIRVGGDGYTF.

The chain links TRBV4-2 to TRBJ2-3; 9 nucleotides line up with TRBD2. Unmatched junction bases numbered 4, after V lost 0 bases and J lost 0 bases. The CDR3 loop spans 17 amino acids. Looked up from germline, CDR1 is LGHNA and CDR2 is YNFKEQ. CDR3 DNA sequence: TGTGCCAGCAGCCAAGAGACCAGCGGGGGGAGCACAGATACGCAGTATTTT. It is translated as CASSQETSGGSTDTQYF.

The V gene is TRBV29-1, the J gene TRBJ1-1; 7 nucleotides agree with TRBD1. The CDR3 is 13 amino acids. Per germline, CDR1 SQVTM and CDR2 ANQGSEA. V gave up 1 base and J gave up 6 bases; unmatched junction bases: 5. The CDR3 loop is CSVEGEQGPEAFF. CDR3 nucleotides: TGCAGCGTTGAAGGGGAACAGGGGCCTGAAGCTTTCTTT.

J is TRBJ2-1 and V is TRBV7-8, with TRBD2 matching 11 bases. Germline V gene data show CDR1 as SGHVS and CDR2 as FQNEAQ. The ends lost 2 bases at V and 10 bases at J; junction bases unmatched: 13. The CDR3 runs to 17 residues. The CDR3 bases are TGTGCCAGCAGCTTATTGTATATAGCGGGAGGGCCTAGGGAGCAGTTCTTC. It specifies CASSLLYIAGGPREQFF.

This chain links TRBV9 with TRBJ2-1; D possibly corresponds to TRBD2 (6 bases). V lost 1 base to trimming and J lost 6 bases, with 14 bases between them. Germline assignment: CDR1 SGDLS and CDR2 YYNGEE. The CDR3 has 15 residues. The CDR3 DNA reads TGTGCCAGCAGCGTAATATCGGGAGCTGCCAATGAGCAGTTCTTC. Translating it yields CASSVISGAANEQFF.

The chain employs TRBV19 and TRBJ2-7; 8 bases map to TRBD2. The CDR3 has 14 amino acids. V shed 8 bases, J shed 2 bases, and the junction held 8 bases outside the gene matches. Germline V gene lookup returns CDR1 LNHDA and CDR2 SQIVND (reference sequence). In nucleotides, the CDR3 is TGTGCCAGTTCCTTTGCCGGGGGGGCCTACGAGCAGTACTTC. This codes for CASSFAGGAYEQYF.